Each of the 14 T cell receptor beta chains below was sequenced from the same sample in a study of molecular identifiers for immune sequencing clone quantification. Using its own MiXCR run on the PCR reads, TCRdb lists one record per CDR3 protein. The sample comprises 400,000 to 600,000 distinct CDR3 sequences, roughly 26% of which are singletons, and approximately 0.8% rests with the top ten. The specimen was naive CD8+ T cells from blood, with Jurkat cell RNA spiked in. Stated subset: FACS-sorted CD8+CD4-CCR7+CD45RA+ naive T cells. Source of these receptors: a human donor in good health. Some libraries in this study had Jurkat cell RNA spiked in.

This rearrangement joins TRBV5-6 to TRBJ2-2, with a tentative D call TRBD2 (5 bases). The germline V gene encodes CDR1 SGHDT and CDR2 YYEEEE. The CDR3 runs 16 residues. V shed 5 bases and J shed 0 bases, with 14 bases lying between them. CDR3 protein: CASRPDYFSNTGELFF. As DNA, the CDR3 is TGTGCCAGCAGGCCTGACTATTTTTCGAACACCGGGGAGCTGTTTTTT.

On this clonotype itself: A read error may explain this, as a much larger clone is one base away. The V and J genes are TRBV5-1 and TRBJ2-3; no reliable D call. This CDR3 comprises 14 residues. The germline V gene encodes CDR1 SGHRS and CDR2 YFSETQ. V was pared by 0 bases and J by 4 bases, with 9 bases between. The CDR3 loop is CASSLVLTPDTQYF. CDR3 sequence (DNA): TGCGCCAGCAGCTTGGTCCTAACGCCAGATACGCAGTATTTT.

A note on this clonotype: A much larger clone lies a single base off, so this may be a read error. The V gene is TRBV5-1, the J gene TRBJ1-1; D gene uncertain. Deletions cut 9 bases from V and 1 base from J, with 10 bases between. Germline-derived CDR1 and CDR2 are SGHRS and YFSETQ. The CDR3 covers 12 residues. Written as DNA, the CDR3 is TGCGCCACCAACGGGCAGAACACTGAAGCTTTCTTT. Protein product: CATNGQNTEAFF.

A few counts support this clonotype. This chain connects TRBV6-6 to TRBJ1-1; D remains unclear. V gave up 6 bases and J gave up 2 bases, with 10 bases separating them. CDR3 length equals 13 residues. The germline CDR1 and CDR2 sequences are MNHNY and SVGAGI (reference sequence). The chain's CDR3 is CASSQAYNTEAFF. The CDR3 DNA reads TGTGCCAGCAGCCAAGCATACAACACTGAAGCTTTCTTT.

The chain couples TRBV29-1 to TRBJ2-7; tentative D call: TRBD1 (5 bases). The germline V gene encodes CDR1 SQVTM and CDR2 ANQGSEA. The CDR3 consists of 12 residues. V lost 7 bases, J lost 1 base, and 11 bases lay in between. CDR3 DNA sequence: TGCAGCGGCGAGACAGATTCCTACGAGCAGTACTTC. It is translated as CSGETDSYEQYF.

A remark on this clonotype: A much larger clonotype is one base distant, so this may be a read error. The CDR3 sequence is CASSQAAGAITDTQYF. The CDR3 DNA reads as TGCGCCAGCAGCCAGGCCGCGGGGGCTATCACAGATACGCAGTATTTT. The chain employs TRBV4-3 and TRBJ2-3, with D perhaps TRBD2 (7 bases). Germline V gene lookup returns CDR1 LGHNA and CDR2 YSLEER. The CDR3 runs 16 residues. Trimming stripped 3 bases from V and 2 bases from J, with 15 bases between.

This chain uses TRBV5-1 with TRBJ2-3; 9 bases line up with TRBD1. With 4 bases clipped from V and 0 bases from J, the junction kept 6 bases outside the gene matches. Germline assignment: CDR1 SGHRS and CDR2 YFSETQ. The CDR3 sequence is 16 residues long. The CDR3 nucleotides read TGCGCCAGCAGCATAACCGGGACAGGGAGCACAGATACGCAGTATTTT. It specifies CASSITGTGSTDTQYF.

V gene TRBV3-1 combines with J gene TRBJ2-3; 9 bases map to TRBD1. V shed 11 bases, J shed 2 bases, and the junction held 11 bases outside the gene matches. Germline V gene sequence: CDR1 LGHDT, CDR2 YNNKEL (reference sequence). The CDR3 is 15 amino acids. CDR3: CACKPGTGPTDTQYF. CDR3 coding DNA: TGTGCCTGCAAACCCGGGACAGGGCCCACAGATACGCAGTATTTT.

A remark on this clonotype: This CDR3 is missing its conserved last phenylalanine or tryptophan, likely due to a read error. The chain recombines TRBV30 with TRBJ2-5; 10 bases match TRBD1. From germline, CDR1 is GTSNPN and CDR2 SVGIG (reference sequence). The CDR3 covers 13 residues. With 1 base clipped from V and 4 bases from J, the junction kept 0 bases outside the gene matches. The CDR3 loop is CAWSGDRGETQYV. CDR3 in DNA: TGTGCCTGGAGTGGGGACAGGGGAGAGACCCAGTACGTC.

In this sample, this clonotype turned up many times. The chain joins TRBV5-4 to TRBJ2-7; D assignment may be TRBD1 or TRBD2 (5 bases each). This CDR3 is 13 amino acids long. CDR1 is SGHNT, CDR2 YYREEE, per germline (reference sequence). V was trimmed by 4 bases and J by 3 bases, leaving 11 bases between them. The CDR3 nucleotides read TGTGCCAGCAGCGAAGGGGACGGCTACGAGCAGTACTTC. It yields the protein CASSEGDGYEQYF.

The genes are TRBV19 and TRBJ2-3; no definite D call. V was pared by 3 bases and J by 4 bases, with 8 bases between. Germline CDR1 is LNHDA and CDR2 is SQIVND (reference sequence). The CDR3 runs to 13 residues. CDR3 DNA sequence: TGTGCCAGTAGTATGGTAGGTTCAGATACGCAGTATTTT. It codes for CASSMVGSDTQYF.

CDR3 loop: CSARDSVRSSYEQYF. The CDR3 bases are TGCAGTGCTAGAGATTCAGTTCGAAGCTCCTACGAGCAGTACTTC. The V and J genes are TRBV20-1 and TRBJ2-7, with no clear D. CDR3 size: 15 residues. Per the germline V gene, CDR1 is DFQATT and CDR2 is SNEGSKA (reference sequence). V lost 0 bases and J 0 bases, leaving 12 bases between the germline ends.

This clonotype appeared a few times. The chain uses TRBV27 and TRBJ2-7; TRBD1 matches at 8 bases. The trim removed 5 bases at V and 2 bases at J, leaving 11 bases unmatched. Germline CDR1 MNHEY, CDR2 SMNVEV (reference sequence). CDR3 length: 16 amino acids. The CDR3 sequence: CASSPLQPTGAYEQYF. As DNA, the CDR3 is TGTGCCAGCAGTCCCCTACAACCGACAGGGGCCTACGAGCAGTACTTC.

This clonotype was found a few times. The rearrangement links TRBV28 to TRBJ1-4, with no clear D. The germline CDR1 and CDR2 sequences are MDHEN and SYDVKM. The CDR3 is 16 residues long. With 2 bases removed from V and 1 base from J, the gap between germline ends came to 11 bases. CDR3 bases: TGTGCCAGCAGTTTAGCCCTAGATGGAACTAATGAAAAACTGTTTTTT. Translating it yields CASSLALDGTNEKLFF.